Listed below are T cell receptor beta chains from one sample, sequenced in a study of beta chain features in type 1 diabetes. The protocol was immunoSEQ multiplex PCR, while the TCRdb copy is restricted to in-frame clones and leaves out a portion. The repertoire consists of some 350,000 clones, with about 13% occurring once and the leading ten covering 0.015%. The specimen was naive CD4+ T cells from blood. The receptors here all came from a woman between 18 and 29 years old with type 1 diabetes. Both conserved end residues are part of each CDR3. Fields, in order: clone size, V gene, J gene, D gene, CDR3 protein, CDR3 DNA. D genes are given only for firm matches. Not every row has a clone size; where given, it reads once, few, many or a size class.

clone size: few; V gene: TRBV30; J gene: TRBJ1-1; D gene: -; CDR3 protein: CAWIGVNTEAFF; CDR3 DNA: TGTGCCTGGATCGGTGTGAACACTGAAGCTTTCTTT
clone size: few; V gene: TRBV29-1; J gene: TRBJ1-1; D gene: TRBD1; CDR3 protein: CSVAYRGATEAFF; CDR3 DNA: TGCAGCGTTGCCTACAGGGGTGCGACTGAAGCTTTCTTT
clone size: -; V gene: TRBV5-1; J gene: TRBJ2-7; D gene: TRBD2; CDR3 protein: CASSSGTTTYEQYF; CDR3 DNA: TGCGCCAGCAGCTCCGGGACTACCACCTACGAGCAGTACTTC
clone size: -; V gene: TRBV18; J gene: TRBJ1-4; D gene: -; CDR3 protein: CASSPIWQANEKLFF; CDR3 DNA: TGTGCCAGCTCACCGATTTGGCAGGCTAATGAAAAACTGTTTTTT
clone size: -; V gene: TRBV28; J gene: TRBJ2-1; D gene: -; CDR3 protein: CASSLSTLLRRIYNEQFF; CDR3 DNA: TGTGCCAGCAGTCTTTCCACACTACTACGAAGAATCTACAATGAGCAGTTCTTC
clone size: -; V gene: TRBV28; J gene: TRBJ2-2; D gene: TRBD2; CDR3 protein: CASTTGTSVTGELFF; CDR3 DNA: TGTGCCAGTACCACCGGGACTAGCGTCACCGGGGAGCTGTTTTTT
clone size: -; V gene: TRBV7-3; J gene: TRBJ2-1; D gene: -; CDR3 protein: CASSLGALYNEQFF; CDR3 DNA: TGTGCCAGCAGCTTAGGGGCACTATACAATGAGCAGTTCTTC
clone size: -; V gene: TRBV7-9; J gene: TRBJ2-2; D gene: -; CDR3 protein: CASGRGGIKTGELFF; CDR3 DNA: TGTGCCAGCGGTAGGGGCGGGATTAAGACCGGGGAGCTGTTTTTT
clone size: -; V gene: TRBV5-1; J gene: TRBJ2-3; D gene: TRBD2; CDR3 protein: CASSVGLAGLDTQYF; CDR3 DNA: TGCGCCAGCAGCGTGGGACTAGCGGGACTAGATACGCAGTATTTT
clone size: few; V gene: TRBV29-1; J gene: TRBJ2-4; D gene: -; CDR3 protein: CSVERENIQYF; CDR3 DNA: TGCAGCGTTGAACGGGAAAACATTCAGTACTTC
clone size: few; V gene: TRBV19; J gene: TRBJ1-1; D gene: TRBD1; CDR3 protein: CATRDRGSSTEAFF; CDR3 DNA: TGTGCCACCCGGGACAGGGGCAGTAGCACTGAAGCTTTCTTT
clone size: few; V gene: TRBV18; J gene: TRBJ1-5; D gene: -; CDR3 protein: CASSPGQSNQPQHF; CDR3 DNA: TGTGCCAGCTCACCAGGGCAGAGCAATCAGCCCCAGCATTTT
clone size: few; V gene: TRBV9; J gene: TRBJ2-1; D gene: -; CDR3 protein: CASSVEGGNEQFF; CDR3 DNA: TGTGCCAGCAGCGTAGAAGGGGGCAATGAGCAGTTCTTC
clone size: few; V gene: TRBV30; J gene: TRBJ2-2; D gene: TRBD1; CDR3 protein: CAWSYRGTGELFF; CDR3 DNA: TGTGCCTGGAGCTACAGGGGGACCGGGGAGCTGTTTTTT
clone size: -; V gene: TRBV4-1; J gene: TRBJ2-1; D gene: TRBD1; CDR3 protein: CASSQTRGTGVRNSNNEQFF; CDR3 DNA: TGCGCCAGCAGCCAAACAAGGGGGACAGGGGTAAGAAATTCGAACAATGAGCAGTTCTTC
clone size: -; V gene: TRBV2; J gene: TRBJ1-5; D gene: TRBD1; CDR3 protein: CASRGGTGYQPQHF; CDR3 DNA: TGTGCCAGCAGGGGCGGGACAGGTTATCAGCCCCAGCATTTT
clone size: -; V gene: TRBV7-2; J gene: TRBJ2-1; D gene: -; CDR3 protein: CASWIGGTSYNEQFF; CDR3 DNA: TGTGCCAGCTGGATCGGCGGGACTTCCTACAATGAGCAGTTCTTC
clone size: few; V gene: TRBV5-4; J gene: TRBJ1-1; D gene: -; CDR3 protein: CASSPRGGTEAFF; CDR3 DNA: TGTGCCAGCAGCCCGCGGGGGGGTACTGAAGCTTTCTTT
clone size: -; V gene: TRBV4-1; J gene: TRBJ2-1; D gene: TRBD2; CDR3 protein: CASSQVGGSGGQFF; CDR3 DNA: TGCGCCAGCAGCCAAGTCGGCGGGAGTGGGGGGCAGTTCTTC
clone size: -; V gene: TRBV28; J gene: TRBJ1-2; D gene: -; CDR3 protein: CASSLPGQDGYTF; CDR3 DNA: TGTGCCAGCAGTTTACCAGGGCAGGATGGCTACACCTTC
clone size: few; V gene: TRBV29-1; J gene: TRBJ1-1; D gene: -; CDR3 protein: CSVAIKQGRTEAFF; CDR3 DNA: TGCAGCGTTGCTATAAAGCAGGGTCGGACTGAAGCTTTCTTT
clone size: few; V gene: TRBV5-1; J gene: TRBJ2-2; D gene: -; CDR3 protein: CASSLDRESPRELFF; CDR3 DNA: TGCGCCAGCAGCTTGGACAGGGAGTCTCCCCGGGAGCTGTTTTTT